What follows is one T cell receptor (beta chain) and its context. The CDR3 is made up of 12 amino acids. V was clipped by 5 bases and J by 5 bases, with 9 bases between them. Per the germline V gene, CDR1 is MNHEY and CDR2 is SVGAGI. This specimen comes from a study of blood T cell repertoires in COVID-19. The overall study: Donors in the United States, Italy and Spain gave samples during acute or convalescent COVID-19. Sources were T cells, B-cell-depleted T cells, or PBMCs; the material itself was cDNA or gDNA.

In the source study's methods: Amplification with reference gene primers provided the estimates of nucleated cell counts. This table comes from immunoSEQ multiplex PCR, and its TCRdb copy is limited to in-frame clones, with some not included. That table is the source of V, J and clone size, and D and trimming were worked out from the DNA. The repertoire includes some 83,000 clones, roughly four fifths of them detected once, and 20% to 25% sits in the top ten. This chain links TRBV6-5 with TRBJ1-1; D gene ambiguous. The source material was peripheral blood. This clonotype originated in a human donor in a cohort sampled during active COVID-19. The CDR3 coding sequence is TGTGCCAGCAGTCGAGGGAGGACTGAAGCTTTCTTT. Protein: CASSRGRTEAFF.